Below are 27 T cell receptor beta chains sequenced from a single sample in a study of response to subunit inactivated influenza vaccine. TCRdb independently ran MiXCR on the RT-PCR reads; one entry per CDR3 protein. Of hundreds of thousands of distinct CDR3 sequences in the sample, around a sixth were seen once. The sample here was PBMCs from blood, taken less than 6 days after vaccination. The receptors derive from a man aged 50 to 59 who received an inactivated influenza vaccine.

The chain recombines TRBV18 with TRBJ1-5; D is undetermined. The CDR3 loop spans 14 amino acids. Trimming removed 2 bases at V and 4 bases at J, with 9 bases between. Germline values: CDR1 KGHSH, CDR2 LQKENI. CDR3 in DNA: TGTGCCAGCTCACCAATGGCTGGGAATCAGCCCCAGCATTTT. It encodes CASSPMAGNQPQHF.

This clonotype was counted ten times or more. The chain employs TRBV20-1 and TRBJ2-2; D gene uncertain. V dropped 3 bases and J dropped 3 bases, with 11 bases sitting between them. This CDR3 spans 14 amino acids. The germline V gene encodes CDR1 DFQATT and CDR2 SNEGSKA (reference sequence). This CDR3 is CSASDDGHTGELFF. DNA for the CDR3: TGCAGTGCTAGTGATGACGGGCACACCGGGGAGCTGTTTTTT.

The chain joins TRBV10-3 to TRBJ2-1; maybe TRBD2 (6 bases). The CDR3 contains 14 residues. Between the trimmed V and J ends, which lost 7 bases and 4 bases, there was a span of 14 bases. Germline lookup yields CDR1 ENHRY and CDR2 SYGVKD. The CDR3 reads CAINSGMGYNEQFF. CDR3 DNA: TGTGCCATCAATAGCGGAATGGGATACAATGAGCAGTTCTTC.

The chain combines TRBV6-2 or TRBV6-3 with TRBJ2-2; 10 bases match TRBD1. Trimming at V came to 9 bases and at J to 4 bases, leaving 14 bases not matched to a gene. The CDR3 consists of 17 residues. CDR1 is MNHEY and CDR2 is SVGEGT in the germline V gene. CDR3 sequence reads: CASLRKGGTGATGELFF. The CDR3 DNA reads as TGTGCCAGTTTACGGAAAGGTGGGACAGGGGCCACCGGGGAGCTGTTTTTT.

This clonotype was seen a handful of times. The chain is built from TRBV4-2 and TRBJ1-3; D unresolved. CDR1 LGHNA and CDR2 YNFKEQ come from the germline V gene. The CDR3 has 15 amino acids. Trimming shortened V by 1 base and J by 2 bases, and 9 bases separated the two germline ends. Here the CDR3 DNA reads TGTGCCAGCAGCCAAGTAACAATTACTGGAAACACCATATATTTT. Translated, it gives CASSQVTITGNTIYF.

Many counts were recorded for this clonotype. In nucleotides, the CDR3 is TGCAGTGCTAGTTTAGGGTTCGATGAGCAGTTCTTC. Protein product: CSASLGFDEQFF. V gene TRBV20-1 combines with J gene TRBJ2-1; D gene unclear. CDR3 size: 12 residues. Trimming removed 3 bases at V and 8 bases at J, with 11 bases between. Germline CDR1 and CDR2: DFQATT and SNEGSKA (reference sequence).

The V and J genes are TRBV24-1 and TRBJ2-5; 7 bases map to TRBD2. The CDR3 sequence is 14 residues long. With V trimmed by 5 bases and J by 5 bases, 7 bases remained unmatched. Germline V gene data show CDR1 as KGHDR and CDR2 as SFDVKD. CDR3 nucleotide sequence: TGTGCCACCAGTGGGGCAGCGGGATTGGAGACCCAGTACTTC. Translating gives CATSGAAGLETQYF.

This rearrangement joins TRBV5-1 to TRBJ2-7, with 9 bases matching TRBD1. Germline V CDR1 and CDR2: SGHRS, YFSETQ. Germline trimming cut 4 bases from V and 5 bases from J; bases unmatched to any gene: 10. This CDR3 has 15 residues. The chain's CDR3 is CASSLAGTGTNEQYF. For the CDR3, the DNA is TGCGCCAGCAGCCTTGCGGGGACAGGGACTAACGAGCAGTACTTC.

The chain recombines TRBV7-6 with TRBJ2-2; tentatively, D is TRBD2 (6 bases). The CDR3 is made up of 15 amino acids. The V gene's germline CDR1 is SGHVS and CDR2 FNYEAQ. V lost 5 bases, J lost 7 bases, and 17 bases lay in between. The CDR3 sequence is CASSPTRVPVGELFF. CDR3 coding DNA: TGTGCCAGCAGCCCGACTAGGGTCCCTGTCGGGGAGCTGTTTTTT.

The chain uses TRBV7-9 and TRBJ2-1; 9 bases fit TRBD2. The V segment lost 4 bases and the J segment 8 bases; nucleotides outside the gene matches: 9. The germline V gene has CDR1 SEHNR and CDR2 FQNEAQ (reference sequence). CDR3 length: 15 residues. CDR3 amino acids: CASSSPSGVIHEQFF. CDR3 in DNA: TGTGCCAGCAGCTCCCCTAGCGGGGTGATCCATGAGCAGTTCTTC.

The chain combines TRBV29-1 with TRBJ2-7; D is perhaps TRBD1 or TRBD2 (5 bases each). Germline V gene sequence: CDR1 SQVTM, CDR2 ANQGSEA. The CDR3 loop spans 14 amino acids. The germline V and J ends were trimmed by 2 bases and 0 bases, with 11 bases remaining between them. The DNA of the CDR3 is TGCAGCGTTGAATCCCCAGGGAGCTCCTACGAGCAGTACTTC. This gives the protein CSVESPGSSYEQYF.

This chain uses TRBV4-2 with TRBJ2-2; TRBD2 aligns across 11 bases. Germline loops: CDR1 LGHNA, CDR2 YNFKEQ. The CDR3 consists of 17 residues. The V gene end was trimmed by 1 base and the J gene end by 3 bases; junction bases not matched to a gene: 4. The CDR3 is CASSQGLAGGYTGELFF. In DNA, the CDR3 is TGTGCCAGCAGCCAAGGGCTAGCGGGAGGATACACCGGGGAGCTGTTTTTT.

Turning to this clonotype: A read error may explain this, as a much larger clone is one base away. The chain links TRBV7-9 to TRBJ2-1; unclear D gene. The CDR3 runs 14 residues. Germline V gene lookup returns CDR1 SEHNR and CDR2 FQNEAQ (reference sequence). The germline V and J ends were trimmed by 2 bases and 4 bases, with 9 bases remaining between them. The CDR3 here is CASSLSWTYNEQFF. CDR3 DNA: TGTGCCAGCAGCTTATCTTGGACGTACAATGAGCAGTTCTTC.

This clonotype was observed many times. V gene TRBV12-3 or TRBV12-4 combines with J gene TRBJ2-1; 8 bases match TRBD1. CDR3 size: 12 residues. Losses at the gene ends were 4 bases for V and 11 bases for J; bases not matched to a gene: 4. This CDR3 is CASSWGQAQQFF. CDR3 DNA: TGTGCCAGCAGTTGGGGACAGGCACAGCAGTTCTTC.

The chain recombines TRBV7-2 with TRBJ1-5; TRBD1 matches 9 bases. The CDR3 covers 13 residues. Germline loops: CDR1 SGHTA, CDR2 FQGNSA. With 1 base clipped from V and 14 bases from J, the junction kept 6 bases outside the gene matches. The CDR3 sequence: CASSLGSWTGEHF. DNA of the CDR3: TGTGCCAGCAGCTTAGGGTCCTGGACAGGGGAGCATTTT. The full variable domain, in which reference TRBV7-2 and TRBJ1-5 provide the parts outside the CDR3, is GAGVSQSPSNKVTEKGKDVELRCDPISGHTALYWYRQSLGQGLEFLIYFQGNSAPDKSGLPSDRFSAERTGGSVSTLTIQRTQQEDSAVYLCASSLGSWTGEHFGDGTRLSIL.

This clonotype has at least ten counts. The chain is built from TRBV20-1 and TRBJ2-3; tentative D call: TRBD1 (5 bases). Looked up from germline, CDR1 is DFQATT and CDR2 is SNEGSKA (reference sequence). Trimming cost V 0 bases and J 3 bases, with 10 bases left between them. CDR3 size: 14 residues. This CDR3 is CSARDLAGTDTQYF. CDR3 nucleotides: TGCAGTGCTAGAGATCTGGCAGGGACAGATACGCAGTATTTT.

The rearrangement joins TRBV12-3 or TRBV12-4 to TRBJ2-2; TRBD1 agrees at 11 bases. Trimming cost V 5 bases and J 5 bases; bases outside gene matches: 10. The CDR3 runs to 17 residues. The CDR3 DNA sequence: TGTGCCAGCAGTCCCGGGACAGGGGGTATTGGGACCGGGGAGCTGTTTTTT. This encodes CASSPGTGGIGTGELFF.

In this sample, this clonotype turned up many times. The chain uses TRBV12-3 or TRBV12-4 and TRBJ1-1; TRBD1 is a possible D gene (6 bases). Between the trimmed V and J ends, which lost 3 bases and 5 bases, there was a span of 10 bases. The CDR3 has 13 residues. The CDR3 DNA follows: TGTGCCAGCAGTTTTCGGAGGGGGACTGAAGCTTTCTTT. Translated: CASSFRRGTEAFF.

The gene calls are TRBV20-1 and TRBJ2-2, with a possible D match to TRBD2 (5 bases). The CDR3 is made up of 15 amino acids. Trimming left V 6 bases short and J 0 bases short, with 14 bases between. Per the germline V gene, CDR1 is DFQATT and CDR2 is SNEGSKA (reference sequence). This CDR3 reads CSARNHGTNTGELFF. For the CDR3, the DNA is TGCAGTGCGAGAAATCACGGGACGAACACCGGGGAGCTGTTTTTT.

This clonotype was counted at least ten times. V gene TRBV29-1 combines with J gene TRBJ2-1; 12 bases align to TRBD2. With V trimmed by 1 base and J by 8 bases, 12 bases remained unmatched. This CDR3 region has 17 residues. Germline CDR1 reads SQVTM; CDR2 reads ANQGSEA. The CDR3 loop reads CSVEAGLAGPYIDEQFF. CDR3 in DNA: TGCAGCGTTGAAGCCGGACTAGCGGGACCCTACATCGATGAGCAGTTCTTC.

The V gene is TRBV7-6, the J gene TRBJ2-5, with 7 bases matching TRBD2. CDR1 and CDR2 (germline): SGHVS, FNYEAQ. CDR3 length: 18 residues. J gave up 5 bases and V 1 base, and 16 bases lay outside the gene matches. Here the CDR3 DNA reads TGTGCCAGCAGCTTAGAGGTTCCAGCGGGATCTAGGTGGGAGACCCAGTACTTC. Translating gives CASSLEVPAGSRWETQYF.

V is TRBV6-6 and J is TRBJ2-7, with 8 bases aligning to TRBD1. The junction had 5 bases not matched to a gene; V was cut back by 6 bases and J by 4 bases. The germline CDR1 and CDR2 sequences are MNHNY and SVGAGI (reference sequence). The CDR3 sequence is 13 residues long. CDR3: CASRPGQAYEQYF. The CDR3 nucleotides read TGTGCCAGCAGACCGGGACAGGCATACGAGCAGTACTTC.

The chain employs TRBV10-3 and TRBJ2-4; D is unresolved. V lost 2 bases to trimming and J lost 0 bases, with 11 bases between them. Germline V CDR1 and CDR2: ENHRY, SYGVKD. This CDR3 spans 16 amino acids. CDR3 loop: CAISERSPLAKNIQYF. The CDR3, as DNA: TGTGCCATCAGTGAGCGGAGCCCTCTAGCCAAAAACATTCAGTACTTC.

Concerning this clonotype: The CDR3 does not close with the conserved phenylalanine or tryptophan, likely indicating a read error. The chain carries TRBV5-1 and TRBJ2-2, with 8 bases lining up with TRBD1. Germline V gene data show CDR1 as SGHRS and CDR2 as YFSETQ. The CDR3 has 15 amino acids. Unmatched junction bases numbered 5, after V lost 4 bases and J lost 3 bases. The CDR3 nucleotides read TGCGCCAGCAGCCCCGGACAGGGATACACCGGGGAGCTGTTTTGT. Protein product: CASSPGQGYTGELFC.

This clonotype showed up just a few times. CDR3 sequence reads: CASTKDNPYEQYF. The CDR3 nucleotides are TGCGCCAGCACTAAGGACAACCCCTACGAGCAGTACTTC. The chain carries TRBV10-1 and TRBJ2-7; a weak D match, TRBD1 (5 bases). Germline CDR1 reads WNHNN; CDR2 reads SYGVQD (reference sequence). V was cut by 7 bases and J by 2 bases, with 12 bases left in between. The CDR3 totals 13 residues.

A note on this clonotype: Since a much larger clone is just one base distant, this may be a read error. This rearrangement joins TRBV28 to TRBJ2-6; no definite D call. Germline V gene data show CDR1 as MDHEN and CDR2 as SYDVKM. CDR3 length: 18 residues. The CDR3 here is CTSSPRILGLLGANVLTF. CDR3 DNA: TGTACCAGCAGTCCCAGGATTTTAGGCCTCCTCGGGGCCAACGTCCTGACTTTC.

The rearrangement uses TRBV6-1 and TRBJ2-7; TRBD1 might be the D (6 bases). The germline V gene has CDR1 MNHNS and CDR2 SASEGT. The CDR3 is made up of 15 amino acids. The ends were cut back, 4 bases at V and 0 bases at J, with 13 bases in the middle. The CDR3 loop reads CASSVTGLSSYEQYF. The CDR3 DNA is TGTGCCAGCAGTGTAACAGGGTTAAGCTCCTACGAGCAGTACTTC.